This T cell receptor beta chain derives from a study of cytomegalovirus exposure and HLA in healthy donors. Findings and caveats of the study: In a later analysis, TCR beta V- and J-gene trimming was associated with a missense DCLRE1C variant. Rare TCR sequences dominated, though some public TCRs recurred in many donors. Being indistinguishable, some V segments were excluded, TRBV6-2 and TRBV6-3 among them.

Remarks on this clone: Its specificity is unknown.

The CDR3 has 15 residues. The J segment lost 2 bases and the V segment lost 3 bases, leaving 6 bases of the junction unmatched. The germline gives CDR1 GTSNPN, CDR2 SVGIG (reference sequence). Primers: 60 Vbeta forward and 13 Jbeta reverse. Sequenced by immunoSEQ multiplex PCR; TCRdb stores in-frame clones only, minus some. Counted here are roughly 160,000 clones, 80% occurring once; the ten biggest clones make up about 2.5%. Sequences were obtained from PBMCs. The receptor comes from a male donor in good health and CMV-seronegative. The rearrangement uses TRBV30 and TRBJ2-7; 11 nucleotides agree with TRBD2. This CDR3 is CAWSPTSGGPYEQYF. In nucleotides, the CDR3 is TGTGCCTGGAGCCCAACTAGCGGGGGACCCTACGAGCAGTACTTC. The full variable domain, rest sourced from reference TRBV30 and TRBJ2-7, is SQTIHQWPATLVQPVGSPLSLECTVEGTSNPNLYWYRQAAGRGLQLLFYSVGIGQISSEVPQNLSASRPQDRQFILSSKKLLLSDSGFYLCAWSPTSGGPYEQYFGPGTRLTVT.